One and the same sample provided the 28 T cell receptor beta chains below, sequenced in a study of blood T cell repertoires in COVID-19. Sequencing was performed with immunoSEQ multiplex PCR; in TCRdb, only in-frame clones are kept and a portion is missing. The sample holds about 130,000 clones; more than 70% are singletons and the top ten take approximately 5%. The sample comprised peripheral blood. These receptors came from a human donor in a cohort sampled during active COVID-19.

The rearrangement links TRBV2 to TRBJ2-7, with a tentative D call TRBD2 (6 bases). Trimming removed 5 bases from V and 4 bases from J, with 18 bases in between. The CDR3 is made up of 15 amino acids. Germline V gene data show CDR1 as SNHLY and CDR2 as FYNNEI. CDR3 region: CASSQPKGGGYEQYF. The CDR3 DNA reads as TGTGCCAGCAGTCAACCCAAGGGAGGAGGGTACGAGCAGTACTTC.

V gene TRBV5-1 combines with J gene TRBJ2-1, with D possibly being TRBD1 (6 bases). Deletions cut 4 bases from V and 6 bases from J, with 17 bases between. Germline CDR1 is SGHRS and CDR2 is YFSETQ. The CDR3 has 15 amino acids. This chain's CDR3 is CASSVALRDTNEQFF. CDR3 bases: TGCGCCAGCAGCGTGGCCCTCCGGGACACCAATGAGCAGTTCTTC.

The chain has TRBV5-1 and TRBJ2-2; 7 nucleotides align to TRBD2. From germline, CDR1 is SGHRS and CDR2 YFSETQ. V lost 6 bases and J lost 5; bases outside the gene matches: 13. The CDR3 sequence is 16 residues long. Written as DNA, the CDR3 is TGCGCCAGCATCCCACACCCGGGACTACGGACCGGGGAGCTGTTTTTT. It translates to CASIPHPGLRTGELFF. Complete variable domain (other parts from reference TRBV5-1 and TRBJ2-2): KAGVTQTPRYLIKTRGQQVTLSCSPISGHRSVSWYQQTPGQGLQFLFEYFSETQRNKGNFPGRFSGRQFSNSRSEMNVSTLELGDSALYLCASIPHPGLRTGELFFGEGSRLTVL.

The V gene is TRBV21-1, the J gene TRBJ2-5; the D call in the table, TRBD1, was not verified against the DNA. TRBV21-1 is a pseudogene segment. The CDR3 spans 18 residues. CDR3 residues: CASSKGSRDRYAQETQYF. CDR3 nucleotide sequence: TGTGCCAGCAGCAAAGGATCTCGGGACAGATACGCCCAAGAGACCCAGTACTTC.

This chain joins TRBV9 and TRBJ2-1; 7 positions match TRBD2. This CDR3 contains 16 residues. Per the germline V gene, CDR1 is SGDLS and CDR2 is YYNGEE. The V segment lost 0 bases and the J segment 4 bases; nucleotides outside the gene matches: 7. This CDR3 reads CASSVGVTGGYNEQFF. The CDR3 DNA is TGTGCCAGCAGCGTAGGTGTGACGGGAGGATACAATGAGCAGTTCTTC.

The chain couples TRBV19 to TRBJ1-1; D call uncertain. Germline-derived CDR1 and CDR2 are LNHDA and SQIVND (reference sequence). This CDR3 contains 15 residues. Trimming pared 1 base from V and 3 bases from J, leaving 12 bases between. The CDR3 DNA follows: TGTGCCAGTAGTATAGGAGGAGGGATGTACACTGAAGCTTTCTTT. This gives the protein CASSIGGGMYTEAFF.

This chain uses TRBV9 with TRBJ1-1; 8 bases agree with TRBD1. The CDR3 totals 14 residues. CDR1 and CDR2 (germline): SGDLS, YYNGEE. Trimming cost V 4 bases and J 0 bases; bases outside gene matches: 2. CDR3 protein: CASSTTGVNTEAFF. In nucleotides, the CDR3 is TGTGCCAGCAGCACGACAGGGGTGAACACTGAAGCTTTCTTT.

CDR3 protein: CASSYAQGRRQPQHF. The DNA for the CDR3 is TGTGCCAGCAGTTACGCACAGGGTAGGAGGCAGCCCCAGCATTTT. The chain employs TRBV6-6 and TRBJ1-5; D perhaps matches TRBD1 (6 bases). V was shortened by 2 bases and J by 7 bases, with 15 bases between the two germline ends. Germline V gene data show CDR1 as MNHNY and CDR2 as SVGAGI (reference sequence). CDR3 length: 15 amino acids.

The V and J genes are TRBV5-1 and TRBJ1-4; D gene unclear. V lost 4 bases, J lost 10 bases, and 17 bases lay in between. The CDR3 contains 14 residues. Germline CDR1 is SGHRS and CDR2 is YFSETQ. The CDR3 nucleotides read TGCGCCAGCAGCCCGGACCCCGGAGGCGGAAAACTGTTTTTT. It specifies CASSPDPGGGKLFF.

This chain uses TRBV11-2 with TRBJ2-1, with D possibly being TRBD2 (5 bases). The V gene lost 3 bases and the J gene lost 10 bases, with 10 bases spanning the gap. Looked up from germline, CDR1 is SGHAT and CDR2 is FQNNGV. This CDR3 is 12 amino acids long. CDR3 bases: TGTGCCAGCAGCTTTACCGGGAAAGAGCAGTTCTTC. It encodes CASSFTGKEQFF.

This clone appeared a single time. The chain employs TRBV6-5 and TRBJ2-1, with 11 bases identical to TRBD1. J gave up 6 bases and V 6 bases, and 7 bases lay outside the gene matches. Germline assignment: CDR1 MNHEY and CDR2 SVGAGI. CDR3 size: 15 residues. CDR3 residues: CASRLDRGQANEQFF. In DNA form, the CDR3 reads TGTGCCAGCAGACTGGACAGGGGGCAGGCCAATGAGCAGTTCTTC.

This chain joins TRBV6-5 and TRBJ2-1, with 8 bases that match TRBD1. J lost 4 bases, V lost 2 bases, and 7 bases had no gene match. The CDR3 has 16 residues. Looked up from germline, CDR1 is MNHEY and CDR2 is SVGAGI. The CDR3 nucleotides read TGTGCCAGCAGTTACGAAGGGACAGGAAAATACAATGAGCAGTTCTTC. Encoded protein: CASSYEGTGKYNEQFF.

This rearrangement joins TRBV30 to TRBJ1-1, with D maybe TRBD1 (6 bases). The CDR3 sequence is 17 residues long. CDR1 is GTSNPN and CDR2 is SVGIG in the germline V gene (reference sequence). V was cut by 4 bases and J by 4 bases, with 25 bases left in between. The CDR3 DNA sequence: TGTGCCTGGAAATTATCCGGGGCAGGGGATACTTTCACTGAAGCTTTCTTT. Protein: CAWKLSGAGDTFTEAFF.

The J gene is TRBJ2-7, the V gene TRBV12-3 or TRBV12-4; weak D call: TRBD1 (6 bases). The germline V and J ends were trimmed by 3 bases and 9 bases, with 12 bases remaining between them. The length of the CDR3 is 12 residues. The DNA for the CDR3 is TGTGCCAGCAGTTTGCCACAGGGTCGGCAGTACTTC. This codes for CASSLPQGRQYF.

Only one count was recorded for this clone. The rearrangement uses TRBV7-9 and TRBJ2-2; 7 positions agree with TRBD2. There are 12 residues in the CDR3. Trimming at V came to 6 bases and at J to 7 bases, leaving 2 bases not matched to a gene. In germline, CDR1 is SEHNR, CDR2 FQNEAQ (reference sequence). This chain's CDR3 is CASSRTSGELFF. The CDR3 DNA sequence: TGTGCCAGCAGTAGGACTAGCGGGGAGCTGTTTTTT.

This chain links TRBV24-1 with TRBJ1-2; D gene ambiguous. The CDR3 length is 15 residues. Trimming stripped 6 bases from V and 4 bases from J, with 17 bases between. CDR1 and CDR2 (germline): KGHDR, SFDVKD. The CDR3 region has the DNA TGTGCCACCAGTCCTGGAGCAGCGGAAGTCTATGGCTACACCTTC. It encodes CATSPGAAEVYGYTF.

This chain connects TRBV27 to TRBJ2-7, with 14 positions matching TRBD2. The CDR3 is made up of 14 amino acids. V shed 6 bases, J shed 5 bases, and the junction held 3 bases outside the gene matches. Germline CDR1 MNHEY, CDR2 SMNVEV (reference sequence). The CDR3 DNA is TGTGCCAGCAGGGGACTAGCGGGAGCAGACGAGCAGTACTTC. It specifies CASRGLAGADEQYF.

This chain connects TRBV7-2 to TRBJ2-3, with 13 bases matching TRBD2. The CDR3 has 17 amino acids. Germline lookup yields CDR1 SGHTA and CDR2 FQGNSA. Trimming took 5 bases from V and 2 from J; bases not matched to a gene: 7. In DNA form, the CDR3 reads TGTGCCAGCAGCACAAGACTAGCGGGGGGATACACAGATACGCAGTATTTT. This codes for CASSTRLAGGYTDTQYF. The full variable domain, its missing parts supplied by reference TRBV7-2 and TRBJ2-3, is GAGVSQSPSNKVTEKGKDVELRCDPISGHTALYWYRQSLGQGLEFLIYFQGNSAPDKSGLPSDRFSAERTGGSVSTLTIQRTQQEDSAVYLCASSTRLAGGYTDTQYFGPGTRLTVL.

In its sample, this clone was seen once. The chain has TRBV24-1 and TRBJ2-5; no firm D call. The CDR3 is made up of 12 amino acids. V lost 9 bases to trimming and J lost 1 base, with 8 bases between them. Germline CDR1 is KGHDR and CDR2 is SFDVKD. CDR3 region: CATSDTQETQYF. The DNA for the CDR3 is TGTGCCACCTCAGACACCCAAGAGACCCAGTACTTC.

The chain carries TRBV4-2 and TRBJ2-2; D ambiguous. The CDR3 has 14 amino acids. Germline V gene data show CDR1 as LGHNA and CDR2 as YNFKEQ. V was trimmed by 0 bases and J by 2 bases, leaving 4 bases between them. In DNA form, the CDR3 reads TGTGCCAGCAGCCAAGAAATAAACACCGGGGAGCTGTTTTTT. Protein sequence: CASSQEINTGELFF.

The genes are TRBV30 and TRBJ1-1; D gene unclear. V lost 3 bases to trimming and J lost 8 bases, with 10 bases between them. The CDR3 sequence is 11 residues long. Germline loops: CDR1 GTSNPN, CDR2 SVGIG (reference sequence). DNA of the CDR3: TGTGCCTGGAGGACTTCGCCCGAAGCTTTCTTT. It is translated as CAWRTSPEAFF.

V gene TRBV28 combines with J gene TRBJ2-1; D might be TRBD2 (6 bases). V dropped 7 bases and J dropped 6 bases, with 13 bases sitting between them. This CDR3 region has 13 residues. Germline V lookup: CDR1 MDHEN, CDR2 SYDVKM. The CDR3 loop is CASINGGSNEQFF. CDR3 DNA: TGTGCCAGCATTAATGGGGGGAGCAATGAGCAGTTCTTC.

This rearrangement joins TRBV10-2 to TRBJ1-5, with D unclear. This CDR3 is 17 amino acids long. Germline loops: CDR1 WSHSY, CDR2 SAAADI. V was trimmed by 5 bases and J by 0 bases, leaving 17 bases between them. CDR3 nucleotides: TGCGCCAGCAGTCCAAACCCAACCCAGTATAGCAATCAGCCCCAGCATTTT. As protein: CASSPNPTQYSNQPQHF.

The chain's CDR3 is CASSEQGGRQYF. DNA for the CDR3: TGTGCCAGCAGTGAACAGGGAGGACGGCAGTACTTC. This chain connects TRBV6-1 to TRBJ2-7; maybe TRBD2 (6 bases). Germline values: CDR1 MNHNS, CDR2 SASEGT. CDR3 size: 12 residues. V was trimmed by 2 bases and J by 9 bases, leaving 11 bases between them.

This chain joins TRBV7-3 and TRBJ2-5; TRBD1 is a possible D gene (7 bases). This CDR3 contains 14 residues. The V end lost 1 base, the J end lost 3 bases, and 9 bases lay between the germline ends. Germline-derived CDR1 and CDR2 are SGHTA and FQGTGA. CDR3 sequence (DNA): TGTGCCAGCAGCTTAAGCGGGACAGAAGAGACCCAGTACTTC. Residues: CASSLSGTEETQYF.

V is TRBV7-2 and J is TRBJ1-2; tentatively, D is TRBD1 (6 bases). V dropped 1 base and J dropped 4 bases, with 10 bases sitting between them. Looked up from germline, CDR1 is SGHTA and CDR2 is FQGNSA. The CDR3 extends over 14 amino acids. The CDR3 sequence: CASSLEQGPYGYTF. The DNA for the CDR3 is TGTGCCAGCAGCTTAGAACAGGGACCCTATGGCTACACCTTC.

The chain links TRBV29-1 to TRBJ2-5; D perhaps matches TRBD1 (6 bases). In germline, CDR1 is SQVTM, CDR2 ANQGSEA. The V end lost 1 base, the J end lost 6 bases, and 12 bases lay between the germline ends. This CDR3 spans 13 amino acids. The DNA for the CDR3 is TGCAGCGTTGAAGGAGGCCAGGGGAAGACCCAGTACTTC. As protein: CSVEGGQGKTQYF.

The chain couples TRBV27 to TRBJ2-1; possibly TRBD2 for D (5 bases). V was trimmed by 6 bases and J by 2 bases, leaving 11 bases between them. Germline V gene data show CDR1 as MNHEY and CDR2 as SMNVEV (reference sequence). CDR3 size: 14 residues. The CDR3 spells CASRGSGAYNEQFF. The CDR3 nucleotides are TGTGCCAGCAGGGGAAGCGGCGCCTACAATGAGCAGTTCTTC.